This entry is about one T cell receptor (beta chain). Original handling: Amplified reference gene primers provided the basis for estimating nucleated cell counts. The table came from immunoSEQ multiplex PCR; TCRdb's copy has only in-frame clones and leaves some out. The DNA gave D and trimming, while V, J and clone size come from that table. This sample has more than 60,000 clones; over 75% occur once, and the top ten carry around 18%. The entry originates in a study of blood T cell repertoires in COVID-19. Germline CDR1 reads SGHTA; CDR2 reads FQGNSA. V was clipped by 5 bases and J by 5 bases, with 18 bases between them. The CDR3 totals 15 residues.

Sequencing used peripheral blood. This TCR was recovered from a human donor in a cohort sampled during active COVID-19. The chain couples TRBV7-2 to TRBJ1-2; no reliable D call. The CDR3 loop reads CASSREEVRRYGYTF. The CDR3 DNA reads as TGTGCCAGCAGCCGGGAAGAGGTGCGACGGTATGGCTACACCTTC.